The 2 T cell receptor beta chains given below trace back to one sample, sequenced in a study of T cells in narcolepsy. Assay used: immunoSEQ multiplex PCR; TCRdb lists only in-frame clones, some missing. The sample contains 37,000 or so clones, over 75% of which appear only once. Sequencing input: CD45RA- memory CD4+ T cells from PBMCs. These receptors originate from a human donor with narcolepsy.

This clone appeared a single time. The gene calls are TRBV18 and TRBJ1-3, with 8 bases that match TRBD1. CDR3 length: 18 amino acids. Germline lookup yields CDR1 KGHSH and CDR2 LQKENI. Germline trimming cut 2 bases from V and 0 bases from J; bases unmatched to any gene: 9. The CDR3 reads CASSPGAGQARSGNTIYF. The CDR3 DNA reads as TGTGCCAGCTCACCAGGGGCGGGACAGGCTCGCTCTGGAAACACCATATATTTT. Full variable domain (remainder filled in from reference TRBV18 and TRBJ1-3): NAGVMQNPRHLVRRRGQEARLRCSPMKGHSHVYWYRQLPEEGLKFMVYLQKENIIDESGMPKERFSAEFPKEGPSILRIQQVVRGDSAAYFCASSPGAGQARSGNTIYFGEGSWLTVV.

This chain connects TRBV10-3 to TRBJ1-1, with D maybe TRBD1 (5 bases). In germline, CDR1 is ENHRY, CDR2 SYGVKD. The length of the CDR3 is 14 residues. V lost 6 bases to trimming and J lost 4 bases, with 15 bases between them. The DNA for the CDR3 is TGTGCCATCAGCCCCGGGACCGGGGTCACTGAAGCTTTCTTT. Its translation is CAISPGTGVTEAFF.